The clone carrying this T cell receptor beta chain was counted many times. Its target is unknown. Germline V gives CDR1 LGHDT, CDR2 YNNKEL (reference sequence). The CDR3 length is 14 residues. The ends lost 6 bases at V and 2 bases at J; junction bases unmatched: 7. The entry originates in a study of early T cells in non-severe SARS-CoV-2 infection. Study-wide context: The input, bulk RNA from unsorted whole blood, was sequenced, and chains were unpaired.

Study-wide results and limits: Using VDJdb, the matching emphasized anti-spike CD8 responses while missing private and CD4 specificities.

Separate cDNA molecules each had unique molecular identifiers attached to them. Using its own MiXCR run on the 5' RACE reads, TCRdb lists one record per CDR3 protein. The top ten hold about 4.2% of the sample, which has around 70,000 distinct CDR3 sequences, 12% seen once. Material for sequencing was whole blood. This sequence originates from an adult who was a healthcare worker with PCR-confirmed SARS-CoV-2 infection or an uninfected control (not recorded which). The chain couples TRBV3-1 to TRBJ2-7; TRBD1 matches 7 bases. CDR3 in amino acids: CASRDTDRAYEQYF. The DNA of the CDR3 is TGTGCCAGCAGAGATACAGACAGGGCCTACGAGCAGTACTTC.